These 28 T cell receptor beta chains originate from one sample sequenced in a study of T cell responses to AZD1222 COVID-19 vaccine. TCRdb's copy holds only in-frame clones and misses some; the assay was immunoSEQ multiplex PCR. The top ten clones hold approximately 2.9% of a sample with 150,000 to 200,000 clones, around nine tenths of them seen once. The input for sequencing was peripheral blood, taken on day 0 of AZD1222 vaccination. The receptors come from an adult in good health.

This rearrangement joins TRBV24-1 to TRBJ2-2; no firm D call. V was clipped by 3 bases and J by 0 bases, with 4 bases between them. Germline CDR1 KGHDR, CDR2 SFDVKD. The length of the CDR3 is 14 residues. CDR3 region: CATSDGPNTGELFF. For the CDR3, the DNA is TGTGCCACCAGTGATGGACCGAACACCGGGGAGCTGTTTTTT.

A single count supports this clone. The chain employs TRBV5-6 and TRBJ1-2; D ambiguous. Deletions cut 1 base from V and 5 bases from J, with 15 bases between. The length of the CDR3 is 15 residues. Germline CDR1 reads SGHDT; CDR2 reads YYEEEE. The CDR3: CASSLKAVAGYGYTF. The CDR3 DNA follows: TGTGCCAGCAGCTTGAAGGCTGTCGCAGGTTATGGCTACACCTTC.

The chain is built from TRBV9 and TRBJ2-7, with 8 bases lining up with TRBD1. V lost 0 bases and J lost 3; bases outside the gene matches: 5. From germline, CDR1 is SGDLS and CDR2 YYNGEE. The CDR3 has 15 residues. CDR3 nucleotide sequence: TGTGCCAGCAGCGTAGGTCGGACAGGGTACTACGAGCAGTACTTC. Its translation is CASSVGRTGYYEQYF.

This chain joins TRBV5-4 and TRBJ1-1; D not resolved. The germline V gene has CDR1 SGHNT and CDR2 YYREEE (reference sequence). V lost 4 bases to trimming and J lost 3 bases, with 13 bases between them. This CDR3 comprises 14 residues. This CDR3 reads CASSPNLGYTEAFF. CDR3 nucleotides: TGTGCCAGCAGCCCCAACCTGGGCTACACTGAAGCTTTCTTT.

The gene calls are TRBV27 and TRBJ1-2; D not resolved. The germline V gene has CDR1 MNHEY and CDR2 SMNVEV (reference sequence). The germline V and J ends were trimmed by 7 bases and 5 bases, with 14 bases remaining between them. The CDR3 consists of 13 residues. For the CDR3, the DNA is TGTGCCAGCACCCGGGAAGGGATGTATGGCTACACCTTC. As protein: CASTREGMYGYTF.

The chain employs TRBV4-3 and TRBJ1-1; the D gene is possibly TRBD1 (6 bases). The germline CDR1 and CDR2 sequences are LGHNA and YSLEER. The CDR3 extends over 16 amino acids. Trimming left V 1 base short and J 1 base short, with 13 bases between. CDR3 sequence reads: CASSQGLGGWNTEAFF. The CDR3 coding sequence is TGCGCCAGCAGCCAAGGTCTTGGGGGCTGGAACACTGAAGCTTTCTTT.

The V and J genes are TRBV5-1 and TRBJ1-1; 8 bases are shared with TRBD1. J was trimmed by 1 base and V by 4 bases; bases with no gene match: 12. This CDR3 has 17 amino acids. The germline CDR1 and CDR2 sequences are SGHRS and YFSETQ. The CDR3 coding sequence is TGCGCCAGCAGCGGCCAGGGGGCGCGAGGCCCGAACACTGAAGCTTTCTTT. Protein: CASSGQGARGPNTEAFF.

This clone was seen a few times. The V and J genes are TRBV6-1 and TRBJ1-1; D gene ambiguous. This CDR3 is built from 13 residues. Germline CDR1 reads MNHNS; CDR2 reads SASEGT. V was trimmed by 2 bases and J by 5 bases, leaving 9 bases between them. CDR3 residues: CASSEFQRTEAFF. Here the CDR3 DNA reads TGTGCCAGCAGTGAATTCCAGCGAACTGAAGCTTTCTTT.

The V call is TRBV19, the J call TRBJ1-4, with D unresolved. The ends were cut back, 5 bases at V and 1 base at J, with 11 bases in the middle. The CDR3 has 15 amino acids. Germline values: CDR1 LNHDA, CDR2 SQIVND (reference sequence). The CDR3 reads CASSGRLQTNEKLFF. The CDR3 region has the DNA TGTGCCAGTAGTGGCAGACTGCAAACTAATGAAAAACTGTTTTTT. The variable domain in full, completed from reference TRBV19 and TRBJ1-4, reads DGGITQSPKYLFRKEGQNVTLSCEQNLNHDAMYWYRQDPGQGLRLIYYSQIVNDFQKGDIAEGYSVSREKKESFPLTVTSAQKNPTAFYLCASSGRLQTNEKLFFGSGTQLSVL.

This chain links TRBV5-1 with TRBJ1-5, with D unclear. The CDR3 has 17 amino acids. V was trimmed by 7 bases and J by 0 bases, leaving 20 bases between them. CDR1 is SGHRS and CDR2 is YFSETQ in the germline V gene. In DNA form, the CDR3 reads TGCGCCAGCGGGGAGAGCGGCCCTAGCGATAGCAATCAGCCCCAGCATTTT. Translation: CASGESGPSDSNQPQHF.

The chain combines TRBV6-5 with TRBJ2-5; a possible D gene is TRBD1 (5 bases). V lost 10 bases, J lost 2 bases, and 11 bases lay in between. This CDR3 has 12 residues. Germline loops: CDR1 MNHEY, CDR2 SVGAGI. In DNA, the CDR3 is TGTGCCATCGCGACAGTTCAAGAGACCCAGTACTTC. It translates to CAIATVQETQYF.

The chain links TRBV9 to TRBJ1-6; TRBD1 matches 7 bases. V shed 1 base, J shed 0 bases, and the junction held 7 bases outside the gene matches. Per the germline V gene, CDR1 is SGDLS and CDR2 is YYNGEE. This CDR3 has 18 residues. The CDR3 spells CASSVTDRPGSYNSPLHF. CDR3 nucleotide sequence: TGTGCCAGCAGCGTAACGGACAGGCCGGGCTCCTATAATTCACCCCTCCACTTT.

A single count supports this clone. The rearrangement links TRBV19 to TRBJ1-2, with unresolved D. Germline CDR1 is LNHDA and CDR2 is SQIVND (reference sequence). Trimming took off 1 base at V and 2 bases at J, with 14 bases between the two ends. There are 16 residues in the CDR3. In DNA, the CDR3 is TGTGCCAGTAGTATAGCGGCCCGGCGGTCCAACTATGGCTACACCTTC. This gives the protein CASSIAARRSNYGYTF.

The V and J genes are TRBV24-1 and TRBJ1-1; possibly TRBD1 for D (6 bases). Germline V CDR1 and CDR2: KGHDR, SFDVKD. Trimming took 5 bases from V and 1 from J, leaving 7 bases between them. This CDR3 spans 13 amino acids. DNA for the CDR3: TGTGCCACCAGTGTGACAGGGAACACTGAAGCTTTCTTT. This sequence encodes CATSVTGNTEAFF.

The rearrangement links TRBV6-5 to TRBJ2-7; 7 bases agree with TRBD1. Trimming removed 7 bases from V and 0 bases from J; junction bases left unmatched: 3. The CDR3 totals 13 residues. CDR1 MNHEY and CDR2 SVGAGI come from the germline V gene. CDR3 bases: TGTGCCAGCACAGGACAGGACTCCTACGAGCAGTACTTC. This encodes CASTGQDSYEQYF.

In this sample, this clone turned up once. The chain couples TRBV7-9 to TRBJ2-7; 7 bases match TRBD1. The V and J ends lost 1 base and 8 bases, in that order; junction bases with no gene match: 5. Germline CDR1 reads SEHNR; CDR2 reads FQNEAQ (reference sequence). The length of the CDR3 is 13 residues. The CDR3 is CASSLGGQQQQYF. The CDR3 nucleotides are TGTGCCAGCAGCTTAGGGGGACAGCAACAGCAGTACTTC. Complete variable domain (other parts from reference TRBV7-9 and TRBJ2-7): DTGVSQNPRHKITKRGQNVTFRCDPISEHNRLYWYRQTLGQGPEFLTYFQNEAQLEKSRLLSDRFSAERPKGSFSTLEIQRTEQGDSAMYLCASSLGGQQQQYFGPGTRLTVT.

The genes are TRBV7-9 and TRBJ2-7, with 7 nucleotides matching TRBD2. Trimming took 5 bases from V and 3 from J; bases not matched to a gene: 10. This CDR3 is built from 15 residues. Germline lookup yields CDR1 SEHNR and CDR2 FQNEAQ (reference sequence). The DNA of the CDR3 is TGTGCCAGCAGCGGGCCGGGGACTACCCACTACGAGCAGTACTTC. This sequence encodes CASSGPGTTHYEQYF.

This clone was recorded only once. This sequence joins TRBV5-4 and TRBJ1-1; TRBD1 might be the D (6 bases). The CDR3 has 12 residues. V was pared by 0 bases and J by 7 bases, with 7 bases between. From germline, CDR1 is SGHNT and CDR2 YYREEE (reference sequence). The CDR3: CASSLGDIEAFF. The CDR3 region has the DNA TGTGCCAGCAGCTTGGGGGACATTGAAGCTTTCTTT.

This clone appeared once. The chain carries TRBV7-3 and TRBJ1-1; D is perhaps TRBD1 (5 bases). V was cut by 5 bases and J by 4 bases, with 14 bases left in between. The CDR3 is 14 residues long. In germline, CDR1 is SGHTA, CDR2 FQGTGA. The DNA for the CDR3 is TGTGCCAGCAGCCTGCAGGGCGGAACCACTGAAGCTTTCTTT. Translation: CASSLQGGTTEAFF.

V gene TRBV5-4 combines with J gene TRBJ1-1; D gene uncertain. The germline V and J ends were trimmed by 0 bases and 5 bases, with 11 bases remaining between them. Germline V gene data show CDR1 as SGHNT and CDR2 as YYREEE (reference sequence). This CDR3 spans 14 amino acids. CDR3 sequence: CASSLARGLTEAFF. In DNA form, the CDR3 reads TGTGCCAGCAGCTTGGCCCGGGGTCTTACTGAAGCTTTCTTT.

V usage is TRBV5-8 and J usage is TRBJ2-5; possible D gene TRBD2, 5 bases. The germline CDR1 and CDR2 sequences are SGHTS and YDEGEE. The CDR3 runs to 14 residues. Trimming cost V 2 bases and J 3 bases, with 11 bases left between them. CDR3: CASSLGLAKETQYF. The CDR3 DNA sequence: TGTGCCAGCAGCTTAGGACTGGCCAAAGAGACCCAGTACTTC.

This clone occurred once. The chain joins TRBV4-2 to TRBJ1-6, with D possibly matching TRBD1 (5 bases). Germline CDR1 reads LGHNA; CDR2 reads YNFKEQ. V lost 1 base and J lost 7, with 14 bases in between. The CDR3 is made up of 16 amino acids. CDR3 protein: CASSQGGGTGNSPLHF. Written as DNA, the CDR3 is TGTGCCAGCAGCCAAGGGGGCGGGACCGGAAATTCACCCCTCCACTTT.

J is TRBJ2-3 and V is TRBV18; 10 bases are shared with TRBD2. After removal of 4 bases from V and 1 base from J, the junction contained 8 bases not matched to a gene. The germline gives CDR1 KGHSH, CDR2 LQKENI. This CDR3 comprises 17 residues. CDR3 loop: CASSLDIAGGRTDTQYF. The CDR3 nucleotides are TGTGCCAGCTCACTCGACATAGCGGGGGGCCGCACAGATACGCAGTATTTT.

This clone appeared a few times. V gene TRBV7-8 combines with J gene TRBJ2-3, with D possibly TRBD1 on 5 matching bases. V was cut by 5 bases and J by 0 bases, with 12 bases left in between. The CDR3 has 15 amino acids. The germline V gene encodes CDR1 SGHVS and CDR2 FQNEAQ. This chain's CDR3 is CASSPLGDSTDTQYF. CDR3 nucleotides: TGTGCCAGCAGCCCTCTAGGGGATAGCACAGATACGCAGTATTTT.

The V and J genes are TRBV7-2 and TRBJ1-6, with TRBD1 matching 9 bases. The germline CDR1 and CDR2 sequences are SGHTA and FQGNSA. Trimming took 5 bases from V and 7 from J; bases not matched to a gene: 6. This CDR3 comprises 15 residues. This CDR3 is CASSHRGRGNSPLHF. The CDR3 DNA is TGTGCCAGCAGCCACAGGGGGCGTGGGAATTCACCCCTCCACTTT.

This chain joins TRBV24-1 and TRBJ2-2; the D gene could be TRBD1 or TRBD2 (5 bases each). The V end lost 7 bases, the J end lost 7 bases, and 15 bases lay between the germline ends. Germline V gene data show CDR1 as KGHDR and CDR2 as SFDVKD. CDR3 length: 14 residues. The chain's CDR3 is CATRTGTEVGELFF. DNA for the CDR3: TGTGCCACCAGGACCGGGACCGAGGTCGGGGAGCTGTTTTTT.

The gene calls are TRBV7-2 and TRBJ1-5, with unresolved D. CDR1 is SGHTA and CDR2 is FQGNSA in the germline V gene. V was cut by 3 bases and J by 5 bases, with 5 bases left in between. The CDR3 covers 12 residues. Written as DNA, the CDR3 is TGTGCCAGCAGCTTGGTTGATCAGCCCCAGCATTTT. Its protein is CASSLVDQPQHF.

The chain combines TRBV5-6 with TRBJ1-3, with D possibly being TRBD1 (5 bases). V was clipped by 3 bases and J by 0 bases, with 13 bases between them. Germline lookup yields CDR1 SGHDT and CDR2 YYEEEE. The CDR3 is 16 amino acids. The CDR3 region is CASSSNRRTSGNTIYF. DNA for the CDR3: TGTGCCAGCAGCTCAAACAGGAGAACCTCTGGAAACACCATATATTTT. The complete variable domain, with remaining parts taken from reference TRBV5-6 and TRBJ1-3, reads DAGVTQSPTHLIKTRGQQVTLRCSPKSGHDTVSWYQQALGQGPQFIFQYYEEEERQRGNFPDRFSGHQFPNYSSELNVNALLLGDSALYLCASSSNRRTSGNTIYFGEGSWLTVV.